What follows describes a single T cell receptor beta chain. Its antigen is currently unknown. This sample was included in a study of immune evolution from preneoplasia to lung adenocarcinoma. CDR3 size: 13 residues. Germline V gene sequence: CDR1 SQVTM, CDR2 ANQGSEA. V lost 2 bases and J 3 bases, leaving 10 bases between the germline ends. Study-level results: Clonality was highest in normal lung, lower in later-stage lesions apparently.

Using immunoSEQ multiplex PCR, the repertoire was profiled, and TCRdb retains in-frame clones only, with some absent. This sample yields some 9,200 clones, of which 80% to 90% are seen a single time; about 5.8% belongs to the top ten. This sequence joins TRBV29-1 and TRBJ1-1; no clear D. Material for sequencing was FFPE minimally invasive lung adenocarcinoma tissue. The sequence was obtained from a person aged 70 to 85 with lung adenocarcinoma. This CDR3 reads CSVEPLLDTEAFF. The CDR3 DNA sequence: TGCAGCGTTGAACCATTATTGGACACTGAAGCTTTCTTT.